Below, 4 T cell receptor beta chains from the same sample are listed, as sequenced in a study of T cells in Graves' hyperthyroidism and ophthalmopathy (dated by TCRdb to the late 2010s). Libraries were made using multiplex PCR. Reads for this sample came from an Illumina HiSeq 2000. TCR beta CDR3 regions were amplified from RNA transcripts. A first-round RT-PCR of the TCR CDR3 used the HTBI primer set with the Qiagen OneStep RT-PCR kit. TCRdb applied fastp at Q25 and MiXCR to the public reads, then kept only in-frame beta chains. Identical CDR3 protein sequences are pooled into one entry, listed with their most common genes and DNA. For this sample there are fewer than 750,000 distinct CDR3 sequences; more than 12% appear just once. The ten largest clones capture around 12% of the sample. Sequencing was carried out using blood. All receptors derive from a woman aged 45 to 65 with Graves' ophthalmopathy.

The sample holds many counts of this clonotype. The chain couples TRBV7-9 to TRBJ1-2, with D unclear. Germline V lookup: CDR1 SEHNR, CDR2 FQNEAQ (reference sequence). The CDR3 sequence is 15 residues long. Trimming cost V 1 base and J 6 bases, with 15 bases left between them. CDR3 coding DNA: TGTGCCAGCAGCTTAGTTGGGGTTCCTGAGGATGGCTACACCTTC. Its protein is CASSLVGVPEDGYTF.

This rearrangement joins TRBV28 to TRBJ1-5; D may be TRBD1 (5 bases). The germline V gene has CDR1 MDHEN and CDR2 SYDVKM. The germline V and J ends were trimmed by 7 bases and 2 bases, with 15 bases remaining between them. The CDR3 is 15 residues long. CDR3 sequence reads: CASIGGGGGNQPQHF. The CDR3 region has the DNA TGTGCCAGCATCGGGGGGGGGGGAGGCAATCAGCCCCAGCATTTT.

The table lists this clonotype with many counts. This chain connects TRBV6-1 to TRBJ1-6, with a tentative D call TRBD1 (6 bases). CDR3 size: 16 residues. The germline gives CDR1 MNHNS, CDR2 SASEGT. V gave up 5 bases and J gave up 9 bases, with 20 bases separating them. This CDR3 is CASSHRRTGQGSPLHF. Written as DNA, the CDR3 is TGTGCCAGCAGTCATCGCCGTACAGGGCAGGGTTCACCCCTCCACTTT.

The chain couples TRBV6-2 or TRBV6-3 to TRBJ2-3; 12 bases are shared with TRBD2. The CDR3 sequence is 17 residues long. Trimming at V came to 5 bases and at J to 3 bases, leaving 9 bases not matched to a gene. The V gene's germline CDR1 is MNHEY and CDR2 SVGEGT. The CDR3 sequence: CASSHPRLAGETDTQYF. The CDR3 nucleotides are TGTGCCAGCAGTCACCCGAGACTAGCGGGAGAAACAGATACGCAGTATTTT.